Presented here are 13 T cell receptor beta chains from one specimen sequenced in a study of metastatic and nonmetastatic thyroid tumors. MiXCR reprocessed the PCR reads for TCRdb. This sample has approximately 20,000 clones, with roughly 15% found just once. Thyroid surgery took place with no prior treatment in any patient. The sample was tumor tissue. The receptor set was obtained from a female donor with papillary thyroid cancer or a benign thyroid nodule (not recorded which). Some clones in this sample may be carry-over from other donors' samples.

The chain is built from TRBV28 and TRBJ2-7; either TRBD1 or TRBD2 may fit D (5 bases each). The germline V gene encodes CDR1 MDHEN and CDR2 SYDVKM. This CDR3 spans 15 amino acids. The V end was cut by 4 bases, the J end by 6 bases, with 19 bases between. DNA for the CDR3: TGTGCCAGCAGTTCCCCATCCGGGGCCCGCGGCGAGCAGTACTTC. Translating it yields CASSSPSGARGEQYF.

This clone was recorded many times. The CDR3 DNA reads TGTGCCAGTAGTATCCAGACAACACATGGCTACACCTTC. Amino acids: CASSIQTTHGYTF. This chain links TRBV19 with TRBJ1-2; D call uncertain. This CDR3 has 13 residues. Trimming removed 3 bases from V and 6 bases from J, with 11 bases in between. Germline values: CDR1 LNHDA, CDR2 SQIVND (reference sequence).

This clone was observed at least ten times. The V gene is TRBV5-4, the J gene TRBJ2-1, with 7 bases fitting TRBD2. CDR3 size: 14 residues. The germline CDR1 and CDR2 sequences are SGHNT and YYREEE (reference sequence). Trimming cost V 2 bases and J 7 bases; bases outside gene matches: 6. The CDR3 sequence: CASSLDWGGNEQFF. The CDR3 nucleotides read TGTGCCAGCAGCTTAGATTGGGGGGGGAATGAGCAGTTCTTC.

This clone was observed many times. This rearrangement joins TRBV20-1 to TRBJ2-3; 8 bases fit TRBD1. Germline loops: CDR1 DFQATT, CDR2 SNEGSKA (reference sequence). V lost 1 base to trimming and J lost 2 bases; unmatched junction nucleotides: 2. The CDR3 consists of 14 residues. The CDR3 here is CSARGTGNTDTQYF. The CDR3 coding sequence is TGCAGTGCTAGAGGGACAGGGAACACAGATACGCAGTATTTT.

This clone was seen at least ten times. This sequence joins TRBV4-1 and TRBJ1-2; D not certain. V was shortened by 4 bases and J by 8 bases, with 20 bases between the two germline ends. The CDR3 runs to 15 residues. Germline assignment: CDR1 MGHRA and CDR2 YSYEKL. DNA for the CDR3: TGCGCCAGCAGCCCCCCGGGAGCTCCCATATGGGGCTACACCTTC. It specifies CASSPPGAPIWGYTF.

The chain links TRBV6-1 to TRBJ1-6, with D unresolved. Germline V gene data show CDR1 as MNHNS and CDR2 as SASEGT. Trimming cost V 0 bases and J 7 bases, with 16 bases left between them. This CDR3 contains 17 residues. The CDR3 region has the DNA TGTGCCAGCAGTGAAGCGGTGACCGTTTTTATAAATTCACCCCTCCACTTT. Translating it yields CASSEAVTVFINSPLHF.

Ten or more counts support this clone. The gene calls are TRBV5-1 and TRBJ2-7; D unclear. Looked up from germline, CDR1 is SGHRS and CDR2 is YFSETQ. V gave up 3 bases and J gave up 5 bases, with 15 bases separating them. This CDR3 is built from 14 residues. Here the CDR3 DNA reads TGCGCCAGCAGCTCTTTCGCCTTGGGCGACGAGCAGTACTTC. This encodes CASSSFALGDEQYF.

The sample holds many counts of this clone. As DNA, the CDR3 is TGTGCCAGTAGTCCCCGCGGGTCGGGGGAGACCCAGTACTTC. It is translated as CASSPRGSGETQYF. The J gene is TRBJ2-5, the V gene TRBV19; D might be TRBD2 (5 bases). The CDR3 is 14 residues long. Germline values: CDR1 LNHDA, CDR2 SQIVND (reference sequence). Trimming shortened V by 5 bases and J by 5 bases, and 15 bases separated the two germline ends. The variable domain in full, completed from reference TRBV19 and TRBJ2-5, reads DGGITQSPKYLFRKEGQNVTLSCEQNLNHDAMYWYRQDPGQGLRLIYYSQIVNDFQKGDIAEGYSVSREKKESFPLTVTSAQKNPTAFYLCASSPRGSGETQYFGPGTRLLVL.

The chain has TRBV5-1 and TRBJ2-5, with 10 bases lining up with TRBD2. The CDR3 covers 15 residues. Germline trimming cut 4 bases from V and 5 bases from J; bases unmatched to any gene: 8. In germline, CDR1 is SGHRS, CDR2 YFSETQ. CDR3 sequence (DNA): TGCGCCAGCAGCGGCTGGACTAGCGGTGCCGAGACCCAGTACTTC. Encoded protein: CASSGWTSGAETQYF.

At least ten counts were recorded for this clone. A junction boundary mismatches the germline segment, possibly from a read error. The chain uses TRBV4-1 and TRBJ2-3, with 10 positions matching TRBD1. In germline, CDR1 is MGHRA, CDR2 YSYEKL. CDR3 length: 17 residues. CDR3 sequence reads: CASSQNPGQGGTDTRYF. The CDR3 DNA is TGCGCCAGCAGCCAAAACCCTGGACAGGGGGGCACAGATACGCGGTATTTT.

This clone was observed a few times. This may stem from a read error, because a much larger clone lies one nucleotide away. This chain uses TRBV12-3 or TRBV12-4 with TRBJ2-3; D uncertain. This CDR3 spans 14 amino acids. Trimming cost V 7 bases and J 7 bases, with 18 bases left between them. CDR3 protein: CASNSALGSYTQYF. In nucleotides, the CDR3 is TGTGCCAGCAACTCCGCCCTAGGGTCATATACGCAGTATTTT.

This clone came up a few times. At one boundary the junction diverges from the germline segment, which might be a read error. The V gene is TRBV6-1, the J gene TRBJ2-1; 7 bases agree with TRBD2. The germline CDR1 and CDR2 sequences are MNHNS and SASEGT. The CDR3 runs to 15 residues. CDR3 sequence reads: CASSDISGRHNGQFF. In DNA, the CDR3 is TGTGCCAGCAGTGATATTAGCGGGCGACACAATGGGCAGTTCTTC.

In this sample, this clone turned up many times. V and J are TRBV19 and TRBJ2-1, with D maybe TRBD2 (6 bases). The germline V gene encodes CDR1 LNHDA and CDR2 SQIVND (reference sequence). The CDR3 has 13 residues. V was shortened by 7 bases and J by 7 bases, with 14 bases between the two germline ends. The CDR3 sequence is CASNWRGVNEQFF. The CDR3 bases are TGTGCCAGTAACTGGCGGGGAGTGAATGAGCAGTTCTTC.